Each of the 31 T cell receptor beta chains below was sequenced from the same sample in a study of vaccination and CD4 T cells after COVID-19 (dated by TCRdb to between 2021 and 2023). Library preparation was by PCR. The sequencer listed for this sample is Illumina iSeq 100. DNA from cultured CD4+ T cells underwent TCR sequencing with the Oncomine TCR Beta short-read assay at the Johns Hopkins FTIC core. The public reads were quality trimmed at Q25 with fastp and then assembled into clones with MiXCR by TCRdb, keeping productive beta chains. CDR3 protein sequences are deduplicated, and each keeps its most common genes and DNA. The sample table records some 12,000 distinct CDR3 sequences; around 20% of these occur just once. Roughly 13% of the sample belongs to the ten largest clones. Their target antigens are unknown. Interpreted using the paper, the treatment or condition label stands for: 10-day PBMC culture with coronavirus spike peptide pools or control peptides (ViraFEST assay).

This material consisted of CD4+ T cells from blood, cultured in vitro, taken before SARS-CoV-2 vaccination. All receptors derive from a human donor who received a COVID-19 vaccine.

The rearrangement links TRBV7-9 to TRBJ2-5; 8 positions match TRBD1. V lost 3 bases and J lost 4; bases outside the gene matches: 16. Germline V gene lookup returns CDR1 SEHNR and CDR2 FQNEAQ (reference sequence). This CDR3 is built from 18 residues. The CDR3 protein is CASSLRTGSRPEGETQYF. The CDR3 region has the DNA TGTGCCAGCAGCTTGAGGACAGGGTCTCGCCCAGAGGGAGAGACCCAGTACTTC. The full variable domain, with the rest looked up from reference TRBV7-9 and TRBJ2-5, is DTGVSQNPRHKITKRGQNVTFRCDPISEHNRLYWYRQTLGQGPEFLTYFQNEAQLEKSRLLSDRFSAERPKGSFSTLEIQRTEQGDSAMYLCASSLRTGSRPEGETQYFGPGTRLLVL.

The chain joins TRBV5-6 to TRBJ1-2, with D unresolved. This CDR3 has 12 residues. The V gene's germline CDR1 is SGHDT and CDR2 YYEEEE. The germline V and J ends were trimmed by 4 bases and 4 bases, with 8 bases remaining between them. This CDR3 is CASSVSLYGYTF. The CDR3 DNA is TGTGCCAGCAGCGTTTCCCTCTATGGCTACACCTTC.

V gene TRBV12-3 or TRBV12-4 combines with J gene TRBJ1-2; 10 bases line up with TRBD1. CDR3 length: 14 amino acids. V was pared by 5 bases and J by 7 bases, with 7 bases of the junction left unmatched. Here the CDR3 DNA reads TGTGCCAGCAGTCAGGACAGGGGGTATAGTGGCTACACCTTC. Translating it yields CASSQDRGYSGYTF.

This clonotype was recorded a few times. V is TRBV6-5 and J is TRBJ2-3; D unclear. Germline V gives CDR1 MNHEY, CDR2 SVGAGI. This CDR3 region has 13 residues. V was clipped by 4 bases and J by 3 bases, with 8 bases between them. The CDR3 protein is CASSFTQTDTQYF. The CDR3 nucleotides read TGTGCCAGCAGTTTTACACAGACAGATACGCAGTATTTT.

V gene TRBV2 combines with J gene TRBJ2-1; possibly TRBD2 for D (5 bases). With 2 bases removed from V and 10 bases from J, the gap between germline ends came to 21 bases. Germline assignment: CDR1 SNHLY and CDR2 FYNNEI. The CDR3 has 16 residues. This chain's CDR3 is CASSERSLAAGWEQFF. The CDR3 DNA reads as TGTGCCAGCAGTGAACGTTCGCTAGCCGCTGGATGGGAGCAGTTCTTC. Supplemented by reference TRBV2 and TRBJ2-1, the full variable domain reads EPEVTQTPSHQVTQMGQEVILRCVPISNHLYFYWYRQILGQKVEFLVSFYNNEISEKSEIFDDQFSVERPDGSNFTLKIRSTKLEDSAMYFCASSERSLAAGWEQFFGPGTRLTVL.

This clonotype occurred a few times. V is TRBV19 and J is TRBJ2-1, with 10 bases that match TRBD2. The V segment lost 7 bases and the J segment 14 bases; nucleotides outside the gene matches: 14. The germline CDR1 and CDR2 sequences are LNHDA and SQIVND (reference sequence). The CDR3 totals 14 residues. CDR3 sequence reads: CASTEGASGGAEFF. The CDR3 region has the DNA TGTGCCAGTACCGAAGGAGCTAGCGGGGGCGCAGAGTTCTTC. Complete variable domain (other parts from reference TRBV19 and TRBJ2-1): DGGITQSPKYLFRKEGQNVTLSCEQNLNHDAMYWYRQDPGQGLRLIYYSQIVNDFQKGDIAEGYSVSREKKESFPLTVTSAQKNPTAFYLCASTEGASGGAEFFGPGTRLTVL.

The chain links TRBV24-1 to TRBJ2-1; the D is unclear. The V gene lost 6 bases and the J gene lost 4 bases, with 15 bases spanning the gap. CDR3 length: 15 residues. The germline V gene encodes CDR1 KGHDR and CDR2 SFDVKD. CDR3 protein: CATSSKMSWYNEQFF. The CDR3, as DNA: TGTGCCACCAGTTCCAAGATGTCGTGGTACAATGAGCAGTTCTTC.

This clonotype was counted only a few times. The gene calls are TRBV27 and TRBJ1-3; D perhaps matches TRBD1 (5 bases). The CDR3 runs 14 residues. Per the germline V gene, CDR1 is MNHEY and CDR2 is SMNVEV (reference sequence). V was clipped by 2 bases and J by 0 bases, with 5 bases between them. CDR3 sequence reads: CASSLTGSGNTIYF. The CDR3 DNA is TGTGCCAGCAGTTTAACAGGCTCTGGAAACACCATATATTTT.

The CDR3 DNA is TGTGCCAGCGGGCGGGAGCTAGCTAACTATGGCTACACCTTC. Amino acid sequence: CASGRELANYGYTF. The chain is built from TRBV18 and TRBJ1-2, with D uncertain. Trimming cost V 8 bases and J 0 bases, with 13 bases left between them. The germline V gene encodes CDR1 KGHSH and CDR2 LQKENI. The CDR3 contains 14 residues. The full variable domain, its missing parts supplied by reference TRBV18 and TRBJ1-2, is NAGVMQNPRHLVRRRGQEARLRCSPMKGHSHVYWYRQLPEEGLKFMVYLQKENIIDESGMPKERFSAEFPKEGPSILRIQQVVRGDSAAYFCASGRELANYGYTFGSGTRLTVV.

V and J are TRBV5-1 and TRBJ2-5; 10 nucleotides agree with TRBD1. The germline V gene encodes CDR1 SGHRS and CDR2 YFSETQ. This CDR3 is built from 15 residues. After removal of 5 bases from V and 1 base from J, the junction contained 5 bases not matched to a gene. As DNA, the CDR3 is TGCGCCAGCAGAAGATGGACAGGGGGCCAAGAGACCCAGTACTTC. Protein sequence: CASRRWTGGQETQYF.

This clonotype was detected a few times. This chain links TRBV2 with TRBJ2-2, with 10 bases that match TRBD1. The CDR3 covers 17 residues. CDR1 and CDR2 (germline): SNHLY, FYNNEI. Trimming removed 5 bases from V and 4 bases from J; junction bases left unmatched: 10. Here the CDR3 reads CASSRRTGGVGTGELFF. In DNA form, the CDR3 reads TGTGCCAGCAGTCGCCGGACAGGGGGAGTAGGCACCGGGGAGCTGTTTTTT.

A word on this clonotype: This CDR3 is missing its conserved last phenylalanine or tryptophan, likely due to a read error. The chain joins TRBV4-1 to TRBJ2-7; D may correspond to TRBD1 or TRBD2 (5 bases each). The CDR3 extends over 14 amino acids. Germline loops: CDR1 MGHRA, CDR2 YSYEKL. Trimming took 0 bases from V and 3 from J, leaving 9 bases between them. CDR3 bases: TGCGCCAGCAGCCAAGAAGGGACCGACTACGAGCAGTACTAC. Translated, it gives CASSQEGTDYEQYY.

The rearrangement links TRBV6-1 to TRBJ1-4, with TRBD1 as a possible D gene (6 bases). The CDR3 has 15 residues. Trimming shortened V by 4 bases and J by 0 bases, and 9 bases separated the two germline ends. Germline-derived CDR1 and CDR2 are MNHNS and SASEGT. The CDR3 loop is CASSVRGATNEKLFF. In DNA form, the CDR3 reads TGTGCCAGCAGTGTCAGGGGTGCAACTAATGAAAAACTGTTTTTT.

This rearrangement joins TRBV24-1 to TRBJ1-2; unclear D gene. This CDR3 region has 16 residues. CDR1 and CDR2 from the germline V gene are KGHDR and SFDVKD. V shed 4 bases and J shed 2 bases, with 16 bases lying between them. DNA for the CDR3: TGTGCCACCAGTGACCCCTCGATCAAAAAGAACTATGGCTACACCTTC. This sequence encodes CATSDPSIKKNYGYTF.

J is TRBJ2-7 and V is TRBV12-3 or TRBV12-4, with 11 bases that match TRBD2. Unmatched junction bases numbered 22, after V lost 6 bases and J lost 6 bases. This CDR3 comprises 19 residues. The CDR3 region is CASSPARLAGGRPSFEQYF. In DNA, the CDR3 is TGTGCCAGCAGCCCCGCCCGGCTAGCGGGGGGCCGTCCCTCTTTCGAGCAGTACTTC.

V gene TRBV25-1 combines with J gene TRBJ2-7; D possibly uses TRBD1 or TRBD2 (6 bases each). Looked up from germline, CDR1 is MGHDK and CDR2 is SYGVNS. The CDR3 is 16 amino acids. Trimming removed 2 bases from V and 0 bases from J, with 14 bases in between. The CDR3 sequence: CASSEGGQRHSYEQYF. The CDR3 region has the DNA TGTGCCAGCAGTGAAGGGGGGCAGCGGCACTCCTACGAGCAGTACTTC.

This clonotype was seen a handful of times. V gene TRBV5-1 combines with J gene TRBJ1-5; no clear D gene. Trimming took off 0 bases at V and 1 base at J, with 8 bases between the two ends. CDR3 length: 15 residues. Germline CDR1 reads SGHRS; CDR2 reads YFSETQ. The CDR3 coding sequence is TGCGCCAGCAGCTTGGGTGGGGTAAGCAATCAGCCCCAGCATTTT. This translates into CASSLGGVSNQPQHF.

The gene calls are TRBV5-4 and TRBJ2-7, with D unclear. The CDR3 is 15 amino acids. CDR1 is SGHNT and CDR2 is YYREEE in the germline V gene (reference sequence). V lost 5 bases, J lost 3 bases, and 18 bases lay in between. The CDR3 nucleotides read TGTGCCAGCAGTGACGGCGGCCGAAATCGCTACGAGCAGTACTTC. Translating gives CASSDGGRNRYEQYF.

In this sample, this clonotype is medium-sized. The V and J genes are TRBV25-1 and TRBJ1-1; D gene ambiguous. This CDR3 comprises 15 residues. Trimming took off 2 bases at V and 5 bases at J, with 15 bases between the two ends. Germline V gene data show CDR1 as MGHDK and CDR2 as SYGVNS. The CDR3 bases are TGTGCCAGCAGTGAAAGTCGGTCTGGAGCGACTGAAGCTTTCTTT. It yields the protein CASSESRSGATEAFF.

The rearrangement uses TRBV7-9 and TRBJ2-1; D is undetermined. Trimming took 2 bases from V and 7 from J, leaving 3 bases between them. The CDR3 has 11 residues. The V gene's germline CDR1 is SEHNR and CDR2 FQNEAQ (reference sequence). CDR3 residues: CASSLRNEQFF. Written as DNA, the CDR3 is TGTGCCAGCAGCTTAAGGAATGAGCAGTTCTTC. Looking up the rest from reference TRBV7-9 and TRBJ2-1 gives the full variable domain: DTGVSQNPRHKITKRGQNVTFRCDPISEHNRLYWYRQTLGQGPEFLTYFQNEAQLEKSRLLSDRFSAERPKGSFSTLEIQRTEQGDSAMYLCASSLRNEQFFGPGTRLTVL.

The chain links TRBV18 to TRBJ2-4; 11 bases are shared with TRBD2. V was pared by 0 bases and J by 7 bases, with 11 bases of the junction left unmatched. CDR3 length equals 18 residues. The germline V gene has CDR1 KGHSH and CDR2 LQKENI. The CDR3 reads CASSPPWLAGGCPNIQYF. CDR3 DNA: TGTGCCAGCTCACCACCGTGGCTAGCGGGGGGCTGCCCCAACATTCAGTACTTC.

The chain couples TRBV6-4 to TRBJ2-3; D remains unclear. Germline lookup yields CDR1 MRHNA and CDR2 SNTAGT. The V and J ends lost 0 bases and 0 bases respectively, with 10 bases between them. The length of the CDR3 is 16 residues. The CDR3 here is CASSDSAGTSTDTQYF. The CDR3 bases are TGTGCCAGCAGTGACTCGGCAGGAACCAGCACAGATACGCAGTATTTT.

The chain couples TRBV7-9 to TRBJ2-7; tentatively, D is TRBD1 (6 bases). This CDR3 region has 14 residues. V gave up 1 base and J gave up 1 base, with 8 bases separating them. CDR1 is SEHNR, CDR2 FQNEAQ, per germline (reference sequence). CDR3: CASSLVGGSYEQYF. CDR3 bases: TGTGCCAGCAGCTTAGTAGGGGGATCCTACGAGCAGTACTTC. Looking up the rest from reference TRBV7-9 and TRBJ2-7 gives the full variable domain: DTGVSQNPRHKITKRGQNVTFRCDPISEHNRLYWYRQTLGQGPEFLTYFQNEAQLEKSRLLSDRFSAERPKGSFSTLEIQRTEQGDSAMYLCASSLVGGSYEQYFGPGTRLTVT.

In its sample, this clonotype was seen a few times. The rearrangement joins TRBV19 to TRBJ1-2; 9 bases are shared with TRBD1. The CDR3 covers 13 residues. Trimming at V came to 9 bases and at J to 8 bases, leaving 10 bases not matched to a gene. The V gene's germline CDR1 is LNHDA and CDR2 SQIVND (reference sequence). The CDR3 protein is CASTGGGGRGYTF. In nucleotides, the CDR3 is TGTGCCAGCACAGGGGGCGGAGGCAGGGGCTACACCTTC.

The CDR3 nucleotides read TGTGCCAGCAGCGTAGTTTCGAACACTGAAGCTTTCTTT. Its translation: CASSVVSNTEAFF. The chain joins TRBV9 to TRBJ1-1; no firm D call. CDR1 is SGDLS, CDR2 YYNGEE, per germline. Trimming pared 0 bases from V and 1 base from J, leaving 4 bases between. This CDR3 has 13 residues.

This clonotype turned up a few times. The V and J genes are TRBV25-1 and TRBJ2-7, with D unclear. Trimming stripped 2 bases from V and 7 bases from J, with 12 bases between. The CDR3 totals 13 residues. Germline loops: CDR1 MGHDK, CDR2 SYGVNS. The CDR3 reads CASSERPMGEQYF. The CDR3 DNA sequence: TGTGCCAGCAGTGAAAGGCCGATGGGGGAGCAGTACTTC.

This rearrangement joins TRBV5-4 to TRBJ2-7, with D possibly called TRBD1 or TRBD2 (5 bases each). The CDR3 contains 14 residues. Deletions cut 0 bases from V and 2 bases from J, with 9 bases between. Germline loops: CDR1 SGHNT, CDR2 YYREEE (reference sequence). As DNA, the CDR3 is TGTGCCAGCAGCTTGGGAGGGGAACCCTACGAGCAGTACTTC. Translated: CASSLGGEPYEQYF.

This clonotype was observed a handful of times. J is TRBJ2-3 and V is TRBV10-3; D may be TRBD1 (5 bases). Germline V lookup: CDR1 ENHRY, CDR2 SYGVKD. The V gene lost 6 bases and the J gene lost 2 bases, with 12 bases spanning the gap. This CDR3 is 14 amino acids long. This CDR3 reads CAIRRDRPTDTQYF. The CDR3 DNA is TGTGCCATCAGACGCGACAGACCCACAGATACGCAGTATTTT.

This clonotype was seen more than once but under ten times. This chain connects TRBV6-5 to TRBJ2-7, with D perhaps TRBD2 (5 bases). Germline CDR1 is MNHEY and CDR2 is SVGAGI. V lost 2 bases and J lost 5, with 19 bases in between. The CDR3 totals 16 residues. The DNA for the CDR3 is TGTGCCAGCAGTTACGCGTCGGAGGCTAGCCCCAACGAGCAGTACTTC. Protein sequence: CASSYASEASPNEQYF.

This chain links TRBV6-5 with TRBJ2-7, with 10 bases matching TRBD1. This CDR3 has 14 amino acids. Per the germline V gene, CDR1 is MNHEY and CDR2 is SVGAGI. V shed 2 bases and J 4 bases; nucleotides not matched to a gene: 2. The CDR3 sequence is CASSYGTGVYEQYF. Written as DNA, the CDR3 is TGTGCCAGCAGTTACGGGACAGGGGTATACGAGCAGTACTTC.

The chain couples TRBV30 to TRBJ2-2; TRBD1 might be the D (6 bases). Trimming removed 3 bases at V and 6 bases at J, with 11 bases between. Per the germline V gene, CDR1 is GTSNPN and CDR2 is SVGIG (reference sequence). The CDR3 has 13 residues. CDR3 region: CAWRGHFSGELFF. CDR3 DNA sequence: TGTGCCTGGAGGGGACATTTTTCCGGGGAGCTGTTTTTT.